Below are 19 T cell receptor beta chains sequenced from a single sample in a study of T cell changes during pregnancy in multiple sclerosis. Measured with immunoSEQ multiplex PCR; TCRdb has only the in-frame clones, and not every one. The sample consists of approximately 80,000 clones, approximately 94% of them appearing once. The source material was peripheral blood, sampled in the third trimester of pregnancy. These receptors came from a female donor with multiple sclerosis, enrolled in a pregnancy study.

The chain joins TRBV19 to TRBJ2-4, with a tentative D call TRBD2 (7 bases). The CDR3 has 17 residues. The germline V and J ends were trimmed by 3 bases and 3 bases, with 18 bases remaining between them. Per germline, CDR1 LNHDA and CDR2 SQIVND (reference sequence). The CDR3 loop is CASSMGRGGVGKNIQYF. The CDR3, as DNA: TGTGCCAGTAGTATGGGGAGGGGGGGTGTAGGCAAAAACATTCAGTACTTC.

V is TRBV2 and J is TRBJ2-4, with 7 bases identical to TRBD1. The CDR3 totals 15 residues. V shed 10 bases and J 1 base; nucleotides not matched to a gene: 10. From germline, CDR1 is SNHLY and CDR2 FYNNEI. The CDR3 loop reads CAINPGTDAKNIQYF. CDR3 coding DNA: TGTGCCATCAATCCCGGGACAGACGCCAAAAACATTCAGTACTTC.

The chain links TRBV2 to TRBJ2-5, with D tentatively TRBD2 (5 bases). With 1 base removed from V and 5 bases from J, the gap between germline ends came to 17 bases. This CDR3 contains 16 residues. Germline V gene sequence: CDR1 SNHLY, CDR2 FYNNEI. The CDR3 DNA reads TGTGCCAGCAGTGAAGTACTAGGAGGTGGTGTGGAGACCCAGTACTTC. This codes for CASSEVLGGGVETQYF.

This clone was seen a single time. The chain employs TRBV5-8 and TRBJ1-5, with 7 positions matching TRBD1. Germline CDR1 SGHTS, CDR2 YDEGEE. This CDR3 is built from 13 residues. J lost 7 bases, V lost 5 bases, and 6 bases had no gene match. CDR3 protein: CASRGTGAQPQHF. CDR3 nucleotides: TGTGCCAGCAGGGGTACAGGGGCCCAGCCCCAGCATTTT.

This clone came up once. The chain recombines TRBV11-2 with TRBJ1-4; D unclear. The CDR3 has 17 amino acids. Trimming shortened V by 6 bases and J by 3 bases, and 20 bases separated the two germline ends. Germline CDR1 is SGHAT and CDR2 is FQNNGV. This chain's CDR3 is CASRFRALTRANEKLFF. The CDR3 coding sequence is TGTGCCAGCAGATTCCGGGCTCTGACGAGGGCTAATGAAAAACTGTTTTTT.

The rearrangement links TRBV13 to TRBJ1-2; 7 bases are a match to TRBD1. The CDR3 consists of 19 residues. Losses at the gene ends were 0 bases for V and 3 bases for J; bases not matched to a gene: 16. Germline V lookup: CDR1 PRHDT, CDR2 FYEKMQ (reference sequence). The CDR3 region has the DNA TGTGCCAGCAGCTTAGGTGGCCCGGGACAGTCCTCAGCATACTATGGCTACACCTTC. It is translated as CASSLGGPGQSSAYYGYTF.

The genes are TRBV28 and TRBJ1-1; D is uncertain. The CDR3 extends over 15 amino acids. Trimming stripped 6 bases from V and 1 base from J, with 15 bases between. Germline V gives CDR1 MDHEN, CDR2 SYDVKM. The CDR3, as DNA: TGTGCCAGCAGCTATAGCCTAGTCTCGAACACTGAAGCTTTCTTT. Protein: CASSYSLVSNTEAFF.

The chain joins TRBV5-1 to TRBJ2-7, with 13 bases fitting TRBD2. Per germline, CDR1 SGHRS and CDR2 YFSETQ. The CDR3 runs 15 residues. Trimming removed 4 bases from V and 6 bases from J; junction bases left unmatched: 7. The CDR3 DNA sequence: TGCGCCAGCAGCATACTAGCGGGGGGGGCCAGCGAGCAGTACTTC. This sequence encodes CASSILAGGASEQYF. Based on the CDR3 plus reference TRBV5-1 and TRBJ2-7, the full variable domain is KAGVTQTPRYLIKTRGQQVTLSCSPISGHRSVSWYQQTPGQGLQFLFEYFSETQRNKGNFPGRFSGRQFSNSRSEMNVSTLELGDSALYLCASSILAGGASEQYFGPGTRLTVT.

The CDR3: CASSLGAGGHQETQYF. The CDR3 region has the DNA TGCGCCAGCAGCTTGGGTGCGGGGGGCCATCAAGAGACCCAGTACTTC. V and J are TRBV5-1 and TRBJ2-5; 8 positions match TRBD2. This CDR3 is built from 16 residues. V dropped 0 bases and J dropped 2; count of bases not matched to a gene: 6. Germline CDR1 SGHRS, CDR2 YFSETQ.

The V and J genes are TRBV7-2 and TRBJ1-1; TRBD1 aligns across 9 bases. There are 15 residues in the CDR3. Germline CDR1 SGHTA, CDR2 FQGNSA. The trim removed 3 bases at V and 5 bases at J, leaving 7 bases unmatched. The DNA of the CDR3 is TGTGCCAGCAGCTTCAGGTGGGACAGGGAAACTGAAGCTTTCTTT. Its translation: CASSFRWDRETEAFF.

CDR3 DNA sequence: TGTGCCAGCAGTTTATATAGGGGAACTAATGAAAAACTGTTTTTT. This sequence encodes CASSLYRGTNEKLFF. This chain links TRBV27 with TRBJ1-4, with D possibly TRBD1 on 5 matching bases. Germline CDR1 and CDR2: MNHEY and SMNVEV (reference sequence). V was pared by 1 base and J by 1 base, with 7 bases between. This CDR3 is built from 15 residues. Combining the CDR3 with reference TRBV27 and TRBJ1-4 gives the whole variable domain EAQVTQNPRYLITVTGKKLTVTCSQNMNHEYMSWYRQDPGLGLRQIYYSMNVEVTDKGDVPEGYKVSRKEKRNFPLILESPSPNQTSLYFCASSLYRGTNEKLFFGSGTQLSVL.

The chain is built from TRBV5-5 and TRBJ1-2; TRBD1 agrees at 9 bases. This CDR3 region has 13 residues. Trimming took 4 bases from V and 8 from J; bases not matched to a gene: 6. The germline V gene has CDR1 SGHKS and CDR2 YYEKEE (reference sequence). The CDR3 spells CASSGTGWWGYTF. CDR3 nucleotides: TGTGCCAGCAGCGGGACAGGGTGGTGGGGCTACACCTTC.

The chain has TRBV10-3 and TRBJ1-5, with 10 bases aligning to TRBD1. The V gene's germline CDR1 is ENHRY and CDR2 SYGVKD. The V segment lost 3 bases and the J segment 4 bases; nucleotides outside the gene matches: 6. This CDR3 comprises 16 residues. CDR3 sequence reads: CAISDSWTGGNQPQHF. CDR3 DNA sequence: TGTGCCATCAGTGACTCGTGGACAGGGGGTAATCAGCCCCAGCATTTT.

The chain uses TRBV9 and TRBJ2-3; 7 positions match TRBD2. Germline loops: CDR1 SGDLS, CDR2 YYNGEE. The CDR3 extends over 15 amino acids. V lost 4 bases and J lost 2; bases outside the gene matches: 7. DNA of the CDR3: TGTGCCAGCAGCCCCCGGGGAGGGGCCACAGATACGCAGTATTTT. Protein sequence: CASSPRGGATDTQYF.

This chain joins TRBV7-3 and TRBJ1-1, with 8 nucleotides matching TRBD1. Per germline, CDR1 SGHTA and CDR2 FQGTGA. The CDR3 extends over 16 amino acids. V shed 2 bases and J 13 bases; nucleotides not matched to a gene: 18. This CDR3 reads CASSLLRRQGTVKLFF. As DNA, the CDR3 is TGTGCCAGCAGCTTACTGCGCCGACAGGGGACGGTGAAGCTTTTCTTT.

The rearrangement joins TRBV27 to TRBJ2-1; TRBD1 matches 10 bases. J was trimmed by 7 bases and V by 5 bases; bases with no gene match: 11. The germline CDR1 and CDR2 sequences are MNHEY and SMNVEV (reference sequence). This CDR3 region has 16 residues. CDR3 protein: CASSLGMGQGTNEQFF. CDR3 DNA sequence: TGTGCCAGCAGTCTCGGGATGGGACAGGGGACGAATGAGCAGTTCTTC.

The gene calls are TRBV19 and TRBJ2-1, with TRBD2 matching 8 bases. From germline, CDR1 is LNHDA and CDR2 SQIVND (reference sequence). CDR3 size: 17 residues. The junction had 11 bases not matched to a gene; V was cut back by 0 bases and J by 7 bases. The CDR3 reads CASSIEASGGMENEQFF. The CDR3 DNA reads TGTGCCAGTAGTATAGAGGCCAGCGGGGGAATGGAGAATGAGCAGTTCTTC.

The gene calls are TRBV18 and TRBJ1-3; D gene unclear. The CDR3 runs 19 residues. V was shortened by 3 bases and J by 0 bases, with 21 bases between the two germline ends. CDR1 and CDR2 from the germline V gene are KGHSH and LQKENI. CDR3 sequence reads: CASSPPGGANLVSGNTIYF. The CDR3 DNA reads as TGTGCCAGCTCACCCCCCGGCGGAGCGAACCTTGTCTCTGGAAACACCATATATTTT.

The DNA for the CDR3 is TGCAGCGTTCGACAGAACACCGGGGAGCTGTTTTTT. Protein sequence: CSVRQNTGELFF. The rearrangement uses TRBV29-1 and TRBJ2-2; D gene unclear. V lost 5 bases to trimming and J lost 1 base, with 5 bases between them. Germline CDR1 SQVTM, CDR2 ANQGSEA. The CDR3 consists of 12 residues.